One sample yielded the 31 T cell receptor beta chains listed below, sequenced in a study of cytomegalovirus exposure and HLA in healthy donors. Some clones are missing from TCRdb's copy, which holds only in-frame ones; the method was immunoSEQ multiplex PCR. Of 70,000 to 80,000 clones in the sample, 90% to 95% were seen once. Sequencing input: PBMCs. The receptor source for this set is a woman younger than 35 in good health and CMV-seropositive.

The chain employs TRBV9 and TRBJ1-6; TRBD1 matches 8 bases. This CDR3 region has 18 residues. The junction had 22 bases not matched to a gene; V was cut back by 4 bases and J by 13 bases. CDR1 and CDR2 from the germline V gene are SGDLS and YYNGEE. CDR3 nucleotides: TGTGCCAGCAGCATTCGACAGGGGAATAACCAACGAGACACCCCCCTCCACTTT. Translated: CASSIRQGNNQRDTPLHF.

This sequence joins TRBV18 and TRBJ1-1; TRBD1 matches at 9 bases. Germline V gene sequence: CDR1 KGHSH, CDR2 LQKENI. This CDR3 is built from 14 residues. The J segment lost 0 bases and the V segment lost 5 bases, leaving 1 base of the junction unmatched. The CDR3 here is CASSRDRVNTEAFF. The DNA for the CDR3 is TGTGCCAGCTCAAGGGACAGGGTGAACACTGAAGCTTTCTTT.

The V gene is TRBV7-9, the J gene TRBJ2-2; 8 bases align to TRBD1. CDR1 SEHNR and CDR2 FQNEAQ come from the germline V gene (reference sequence). J gave up 1 base and V 6 bases, and 13 bases lay outside the gene matches. This CDR3 is built from 18 residues. The DNA of the CDR3 is TGTGCCAGCAGTAGCTACGGACAGGGAGAAGGGAACACCGGGGAGCTGTTTTTT. It translates to CASSSYGQGEGNTGELFF.

The genes are TRBV19 and TRBJ1-1; D possibly corresponds to TRBD1 (6 bases). CDR1 is LNHDA and CDR2 is SQIVND in the germline V gene (reference sequence). The CDR3 extends over 13 amino acids. V dropped 5 bases and J dropped 7 bases, with 14 bases sitting between them. The CDR3 coding sequence is TGTGCCAGTAGTTCCACTGGGGGCGGTGAAGCTTTCTTT. Translating gives CASSSTGGGEAFF.

This chain joins TRBV7-8 and TRBJ2-6; a possible D gene is TRBD2 (5 bases). This CDR3 contains 14 residues. Per germline, CDR1 SGHVS and CDR2 FQNEAQ. The V end was cut by 8 bases, the J end by 0 bases, with 8 bases between. In nucleotides, the CDR3 is TGTGCCAGCGGACTGAGCTCTGGGGCCAACGTCCTGACTTTC. The encoded protein is CASGLSSGANVLTF.

In this sample, this clone turned up once. In DNA, the CDR3 is TGTGCCAGCAGCGAGGACAGTTATAATTCACCCCTCCACTTT. Amino acid sequence: CASSEDSYNSPLHF. V gene TRBV9 combines with J gene TRBJ1-6; D possibly corresponds to TRBD1 (6 bases). Trimming took off 3 bases at V and 4 bases at J, with 8 bases between the two ends. Germline V gives CDR1 SGDLS, CDR2 YYNGEE. This CDR3 comprises 14 residues.

This sequence joins TRBV6-5 and TRBJ1-6; 8 positions match TRBD1. Germline loops: CDR1 MNHEY, CDR2 SVGAGI. After removal of 0 bases from V and 7 bases from J, the junction contained 5 bases not matched to a gene. The CDR3 length is 16 residues. Here the CDR3 reads CASSYSNQGANSPLHF. Here the CDR3 DNA reads TGTGCCAGCAGTTACTCGAATCAGGGGGCCAATTCACCCCTCCACTTT.

The chain is built from TRBV19 and TRBJ1-6; 7 bases fit TRBD1. The CDR3 consists of 14 residues. Trimming removed 2 bases from V and 9 bases from J; junction bases left unmatched: 4. From germline, CDR1 is LNHDA and CDR2 SQIVND (reference sequence). The CDR3 here is CASSITGAGSPLHF. In DNA form, the CDR3 reads TGTGCCAGTAGTATAACAGGGGCGGGTTCACCCCTCCACTTT.

The chain couples TRBV5-4 to TRBJ1-2; no definite D call. Germline lookup yields CDR1 SGHNT and CDR2 YYREEE (reference sequence). The CDR3 is 11 residues long. The ends were cut back, 0 bases at V and 7 bases at J, with 4 bases in the middle. In nucleotides, the CDR3 is TGTGCCAGCAGCTTGGCCGGTGGCTACACCTTC. This gives the protein CASSLAGGYTF.

The chain has TRBV6-5 and TRBJ2-7; a weak D match, TRBD2 (6 bases). V shed 4 bases and J shed 4 bases, with 11 bases lying between them. This CDR3 comprises 13 residues. Germline loops: CDR1 MNHEY, CDR2 SVGAGI. The CDR3 spells CASSSGGKYEQYF. DNA of the CDR3: TGTGCCAGCAGTTCGGGCGGGAAATACGAGCAGTACTTC.

The chain links TRBV5-1 to TRBJ1-4; D uncertain. This CDR3 is built from 15 residues. Trimming left V 3 bases short and J 3 bases short, with 12 bases between. CDR1 is SGHRS, CDR2 YFSETQ, per germline. In DNA form, the CDR3 reads TGCGCCAGCAGCTCAAGATCTTCGGCTAATGAAAAACTGTTTTTT. Amino acid sequence: CASSSRSSANEKLFF.

J is TRBJ1-2 and V is TRBV6-6, with 7 bases lining up with TRBD1. The trim removed 5 bases at V and 7 bases at J, leaving 7 bases unmatched. Germline CDR1 MNHNY, CDR2 SVGAGI (reference sequence). This CDR3 contains 13 residues. CDR3 region: CASSDDRDFGYTF. Here the CDR3 DNA reads TGTGCCAGCAGTGATGACAGGGACTTTGGCTACACCTTC.

V gene TRBV27 combines with J gene TRBJ2-7, with 14 bases that match TRBD2. Germline values: CDR1 MNHEY, CDR2 SMNVEV (reference sequence). There are 15 residues in the CDR3. V lost 0 bases to trimming and J lost 12 bases; unmatched junction nucleotides: 7. The CDR3 reads CASSLSGTSGRELYF. CDR3 coding DNA: TGTGCCAGCAGTTTATCCGGGACTAGCGGGAGAGAACTGTACTTC.

This clone occurred once. In nucleotides, the CDR3 is TGTGCCAGCAGTTACAGCGGGGGCCAAGAGACCCAGTACTTC. Translation gives CASSYSGGQETQYF. The chain carries TRBV6-6 and TRBJ2-5; 8 bases line up with TRBD2. Germline CDR1 MNHNY, CDR2 SVGAGI (reference sequence). V shed 2 bases and J 1 base; nucleotides not matched to a gene: 0. This CDR3 has 14 residues.

V and J are TRBV9 and TRBJ2-1; possible D gene TRBD2, 5 bases. V lost 0 bases and J lost 5, with 12 bases in between. The CDR3 covers 15 residues. Germline-derived CDR1 and CDR2 are SGDLS and YYNGEE. The CDR3 bases are TGTGCCAGCAGCGTAGCGGCTAGCCTCCACAATGAGCAGTTCTTC. This codes for CASSVAASLHNEQFF.

This chain links TRBV5-4 with TRBJ1-2, with a tentative D call TRBD1 (6 bases). This CDR3 has 13 residues. Trimming pared 7 bases from V and 6 bases from J, leaving 16 bases between. The V gene's germline CDR1 is SGHNT and CDR2 YYREEE (reference sequence). CDR3 region: CASRGTGINGYTF. As DNA, the CDR3 is TGTGCCAGCCGGGGTACAGGGATCAATGGCTACACCTTC.

This clone has just one count. The V gene is TRBV5-1, the J gene TRBJ2-7; the D gene is possibly TRBD1 (6 bases). The CDR3 is made up of 15 amino acids. V was clipped by 0 bases and J by 0 bases, with 10 bases between them. CDR1 SGHRS and CDR2 YFSETQ come from the germline V gene. CDR3 protein: CASSLAATGSYEQYF. CDR3 DNA: TGCGCCAGCAGCTTGGCGGCGACAGGCTCCTACGAGCAGTACTTC. Supplemented by reference TRBV5-1 and TRBJ2-7, the full variable domain reads KAGVTQTPRYLIKTRGQQVTLSCSPISGHRSVSWYQQTPGQGLQFLFEYFSETQRNKGNFPGRFSGRQFSNSRSEMNVSTLELGDSALYLCASSLAATGSYEQYFGPGTRLTVT.

The V and J genes are TRBV5-1 and TRBJ2-7, with 9 bases identical to TRBD1. The CDR3 has 17 residues. V dropped 3 bases and J dropped 4; count of bases not matched to a gene: 14. Germline V CDR1 and CDR2: SGHRS, YFSETQ. The CDR3 DNA is TGCGCCAGCAGCTCCGCCCCCAGAGGACAGGGGTTTTACGAGCAGTACTTC. This sequence encodes CASSSAPRGQGFYEQYF.

The V and J genes are TRBV30 and TRBJ1-6; D is ambiguous. The V gene's germline CDR1 is GTSNPN and CDR2 SVGIG (reference sequence). CDR3 size: 15 residues. Trimming left V 4 bases short and J 0 bases short, with 10 bases between. This chain's CDR3 is CAWKLYSSYNSPLHF. CDR3 coding DNA: TGTGCCTGGAAGCTCTACAGCTCCTATAATTCACCCCTCCACTTT.

This clone was seen a single time. The sample contains more than one DNA sequence encoding this CDR3. This rearrangement joins TRBV11-2 to TRBJ2-7; no clear D. The V gene lost 0 bases and the J gene lost 1 base, with 7 bases spanning the gap. The CDR3 contains 14 residues. The V gene's germline CDR1 is SGHAT and CDR2 FQNNGV. The CDR3 region is CASSLDPGSYEQYF. The CDR3 DNA follows: TGTGCCAGCAGCTTAGATCCGGGTTCCTACGAGCAGTACTTC.

The chain joins TRBV19 to TRBJ2-2; 14 nucleotides match TRBD2. Germline V gene data show CDR1 as LNHDA and CDR2 as SQIVND (reference sequence). V gave up 1 base and J gave up 3 bases; unmatched junction bases: 1. This CDR3 is built from 17 residues. CDR3 amino acids: CASSIGTSGGYTGELFF. The CDR3 nucleotides are TGTGCCAGTAGTATAGGGACTAGCGGGGGGTACACCGGGGAGCTGTTTTTT.

The genes are TRBV7-8 and TRBJ2-7; 12 nucleotides match TRBD1. The germline gives CDR1 SGHVS, CDR2 FQNEAQ. This CDR3 comprises 16 residues. With V trimmed by 0 bases and J by 5 bases, 5 bases remained unmatched. The CDR3 loop is CASSLAGTGGADEQYF. CDR3 nucleotides: TGTGCCAGCAGCTTAGCGGGGACAGGGGGCGCCGACGAGCAGTACTTC.

This clone was seen only once. The rearrangement links TRBV28 to TRBJ2-5; TRBD2 aligns across 14 bases. The V gene's germline CDR1 is MDHEN and CDR2 SYDVKM. The J segment lost 8 bases and the V segment lost 6 bases, leaving 11 bases of the junction unmatched. This CDR3 spans 16 amino acids. The CDR3 is CASSLGRLAGGSTQYF. In DNA, the CDR3 is TGTGCCAGCAGCCTTGGAAGACTAGCGGGGGGGTCAACCCAGTACTTC.

The chain combines TRBV28 with TRBJ1-1; D may be TRBD1 (6 bases). This CDR3 is 15 amino acids long. Germline V gene lookup returns CDR1 MDHEN and CDR2 SYDVKM. Trimming stripped 6 bases from V and 0 bases from J, with 14 bases between. The CDR3 loop reads CASSPRGQVNTEAFF. The DNA for the CDR3 is TGTGCCAGCAGCCCCCGGGGACAAGTGAACACTGAAGCTTTCTTT.

J is TRBJ2-5 and V is TRBV29-1, with 8 nucleotides matching TRBD2. The CDR3 extends over 14 amino acids. CDR1 is SQVTM, CDR2 ANQGSEA, per germline. The ends lost 6 bases at V and 4 bases at J; junction bases unmatched: 10. CDR3 sequence reads: CSVAARLAIETQYF. The CDR3 DNA is TGCAGCGTCGCCGCCCGACTAGCGATAGAGACCCAGTACTTC.

V and J are TRBV2 and TRBJ2-7; perhaps TRBD1 as D (5 bases). This CDR3 is 16 amino acids long. Per germline, CDR1 SNHLY and CDR2 FYNNEI. Trimming left V 4 bases short and J 2 bases short, with 18 bases between. CDR3 sequence (DNA): TGTGCCAGCAGTGGTCCAGGGTTAGGGGTCACCTACGAGCAGTACTTC. Protein product: CASSGPGLGVTYEQYF.

This clone was seen a single time. A junction boundary mismatches the germline segment, possibly from a read error. DNA of the CDR3: TGTGCCAGCACCTTAGCGGGGGGGTTCCAAGAGACCCAGTACTTC. Protein: CASTLAGGFQETQYF. The chain links TRBV7-6 to TRBJ2-5, with 11 nucleotides matching TRBD2. Germline V gives CDR1 SGHVS, CDR2 FNYEAQ. The CDR3 sequence is 15 residues long.

The rearrangement uses TRBV30 and TRBJ2-7, with a weak D call TRBD1 (6 bases). CDR1 and CDR2 (germline): GTSNPN, SVGIG (reference sequence). The V gene lost 2 bases and the J gene lost 5 bases, with 10 bases spanning the gap. The CDR3 totals 12 residues. The CDR3 here is CAWSLQGHEQYF. The CDR3 DNA reads as TGTGCCTGGAGTCTACAGGGACACGAGCAGTACTTC.

A word on this clone: The same CDR3 arises from other DNA sequences in this sample as well. The chain employs TRBV6-5 and TRBJ1-3; no clear D gene. Germline values: CDR1 MNHEY, CDR2 SVGAGI. The V gene lost 5 bases and the J gene lost 2 bases, with 7 bases spanning the gap. The CDR3 sequence is 13 residues long. The CDR3 sequence is CASSRTAGNTIYF. The CDR3, as DNA: TGTGCCAGCAGTCGGACTGCTGGAAACACCATATATTTT.

The chain is built from TRBV5-1 and TRBJ1-2; 10 bases align to TRBD1. This CDR3 has 15 residues. The J segment lost 8 bases and the V segment lost 4 bases, leaving 11 bases of the junction unmatched. Germline V gene lookup returns CDR1 SGHRS and CDR2 YFSETQ. The CDR3 DNA reads as TGCGCCAGCAGCCTTAATTTCGACAGGGGGCAAGGCTACACCTTC. It codes for CASSLNFDRGQGYTF.

The chain recombines TRBV6-1 with TRBJ2-2; perhaps TRBD2 as D (6 bases). The CDR3 totals 16 residues. CDR1 MNHNS and CDR2 SASEGT come from the germline V gene. V was trimmed by 2 bases and J by 5 bases, leaving 15 bases between them. DNA of the CDR3: TGTGCCAGCAGTGAATATCCAGTTGGGAGGACCGGGGAGCTGTTTTTT. Translating it yields CASSEYPVGRTGELFF.